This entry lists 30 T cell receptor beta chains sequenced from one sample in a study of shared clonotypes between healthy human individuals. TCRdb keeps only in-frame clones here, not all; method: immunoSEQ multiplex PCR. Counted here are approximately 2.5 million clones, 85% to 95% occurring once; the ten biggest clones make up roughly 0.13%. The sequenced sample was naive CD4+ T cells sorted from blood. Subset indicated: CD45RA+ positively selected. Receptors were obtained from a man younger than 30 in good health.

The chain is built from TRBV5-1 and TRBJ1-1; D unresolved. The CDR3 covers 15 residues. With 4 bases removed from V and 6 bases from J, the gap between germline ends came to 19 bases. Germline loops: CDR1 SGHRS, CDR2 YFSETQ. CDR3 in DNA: TGCGCCAGCAGCACGATACAGAATTCGGTATCTGAAGCTTTCTTT. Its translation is CASSTIQNSVSEAFF.

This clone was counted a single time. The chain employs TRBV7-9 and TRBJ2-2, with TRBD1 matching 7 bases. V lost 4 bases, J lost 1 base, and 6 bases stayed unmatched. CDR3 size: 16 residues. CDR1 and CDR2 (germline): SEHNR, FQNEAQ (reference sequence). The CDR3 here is CASSSRQGENTGELFF. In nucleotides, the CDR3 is TGTGCCAGCAGCTCTCGACAGGGAGAGAACACCGGGGAGCTGTTTTTT.

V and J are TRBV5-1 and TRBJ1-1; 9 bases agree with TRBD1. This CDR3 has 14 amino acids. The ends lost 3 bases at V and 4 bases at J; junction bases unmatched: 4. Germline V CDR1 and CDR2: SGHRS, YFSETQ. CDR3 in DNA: TGCGCCAGCAGCTACATGGACAGGGGCACTGAAGCTTTCTTT. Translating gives CASSYMDRGTEAFF. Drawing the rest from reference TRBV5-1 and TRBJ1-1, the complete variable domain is KAGVTQTPRYLIKTRGQQVTLSCSPISGHRSVSWYQQTPGQGLQFLFEYFSETQRNKGNFPGRFSGRQFSNSRSEMNVSTLELGDSALYLCASSYMDRGTEAFFGQGTRLTVV.

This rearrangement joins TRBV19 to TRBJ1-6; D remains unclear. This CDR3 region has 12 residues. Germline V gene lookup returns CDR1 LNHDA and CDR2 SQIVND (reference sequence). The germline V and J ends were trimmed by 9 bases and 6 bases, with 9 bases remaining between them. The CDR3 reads CASRDVNSPLHF. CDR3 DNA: TGTGCCAGCCGGGATGTTAATTCACCCCTCCACTTT.

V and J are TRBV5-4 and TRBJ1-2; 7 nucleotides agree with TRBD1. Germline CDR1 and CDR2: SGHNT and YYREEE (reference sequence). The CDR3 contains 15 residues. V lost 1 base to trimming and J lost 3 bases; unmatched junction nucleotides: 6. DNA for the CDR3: TGTGCCAGCAGCTTGAGGGGACAGCCAGACTATGGCTACACCTTC. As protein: CASSLRGQPDYGYTF.

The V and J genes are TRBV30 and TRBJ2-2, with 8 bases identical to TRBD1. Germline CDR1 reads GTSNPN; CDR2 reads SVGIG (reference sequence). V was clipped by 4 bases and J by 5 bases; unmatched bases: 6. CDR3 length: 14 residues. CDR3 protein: CAWNKGQATGELFF. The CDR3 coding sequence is TGTGCCTGGAACAAGGGACAGGCAACCGGGGAGCTGTTTTTT.

The CDR3 reads CASSQSVSGKNIQYF. CDR3 coding DNA: TGCGCCAGCAGCCAAAGCGTCTCGGGCAAAAACATTCAGTACTTC. The chain is built from TRBV4-1 and TRBJ2-4; D gene uncertain. Germline CDR1 is MGHRA and CDR2 is YSYEKL. V was clipped by 2 bases and J by 3 bases, with 11 bases between them. CDR3 length equals 15 residues.

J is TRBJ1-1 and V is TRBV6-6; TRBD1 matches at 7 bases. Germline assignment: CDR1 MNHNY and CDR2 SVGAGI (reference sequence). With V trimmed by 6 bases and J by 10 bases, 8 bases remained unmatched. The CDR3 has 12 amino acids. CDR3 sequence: CASSLTRGGAFF. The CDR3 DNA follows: TGTGCCAGCAGCCTTACCAGGGGGGGAGCTTTCTTT.

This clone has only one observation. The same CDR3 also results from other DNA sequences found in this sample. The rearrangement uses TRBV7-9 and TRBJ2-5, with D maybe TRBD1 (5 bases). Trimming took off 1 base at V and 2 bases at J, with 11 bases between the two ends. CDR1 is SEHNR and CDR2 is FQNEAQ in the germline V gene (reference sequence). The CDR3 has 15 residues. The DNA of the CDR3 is TGTGCCAGCAGCTTAGGTGACAGAGATCAAGAGACCCAGTACTTC. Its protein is CASSLGDRDQETQYF.

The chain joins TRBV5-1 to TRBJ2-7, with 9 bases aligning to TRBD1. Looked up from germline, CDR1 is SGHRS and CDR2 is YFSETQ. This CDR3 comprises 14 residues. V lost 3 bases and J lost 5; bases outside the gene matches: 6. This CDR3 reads CASSSGQGNDEQYF. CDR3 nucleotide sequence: TGCGCCAGCAGCTCGGGACAGGGAAACGACGAGCAGTACTTC.

The CDR3 loop is CAWSAQSTDTQYF. CDR3 bases: TGTGCCTGGAGCGCCCAGTCCACAGATACGCAGTATTTT. V and J are TRBV30 and TRBJ2-3; no reliable D call. Trimming pared 3 bases from V and 2 bases from J, leaving 9 bases between. Germline-derived CDR1 and CDR2 are GTSNPN and SVGIG (reference sequence). The length of the CDR3 is 13 residues.

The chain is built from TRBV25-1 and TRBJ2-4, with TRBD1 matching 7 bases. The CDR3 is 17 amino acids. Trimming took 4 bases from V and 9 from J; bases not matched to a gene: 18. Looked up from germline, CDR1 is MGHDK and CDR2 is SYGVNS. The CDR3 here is CASSVRDDKGAKGIQYF. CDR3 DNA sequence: TGTGCCAGCAGTGTCCGAGACGATAAGGGGGCGAAGGGCATTCAGTACTTC.

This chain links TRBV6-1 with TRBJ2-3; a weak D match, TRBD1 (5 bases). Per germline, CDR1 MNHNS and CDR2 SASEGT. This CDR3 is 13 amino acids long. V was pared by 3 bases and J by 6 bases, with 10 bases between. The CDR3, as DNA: TGTGCCAGCAGTGATCAGGGCCGGGATACGCAGTATTTT. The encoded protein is CASSDQGRDTQYF.

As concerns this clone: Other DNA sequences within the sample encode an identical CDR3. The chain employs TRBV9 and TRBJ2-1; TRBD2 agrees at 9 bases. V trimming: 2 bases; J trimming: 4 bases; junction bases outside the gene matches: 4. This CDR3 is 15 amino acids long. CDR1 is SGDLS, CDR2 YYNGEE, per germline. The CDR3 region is CASSVASGTYNEQFF. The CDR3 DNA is TGTGCCAGCAGCGTTGCTAGCGGGACATACAATGAGCAGTTCTTC.

This CDR3 is CASSERDRGLEQFF. As DNA, the CDR3 is TGTGCCAGCAGTGAACGGGACAGGGGGCTTGAGCAGTTCTTC. This chain links TRBV2 with TRBJ2-1, with 12 bases aligning to TRBD1. Germline V gene sequence: CDR1 SNHLY, CDR2 FYNNEI. Germline trimming cut 2 bases from V and 9 bases from J; bases unmatched to any gene: 2. The CDR3 consists of 14 residues.

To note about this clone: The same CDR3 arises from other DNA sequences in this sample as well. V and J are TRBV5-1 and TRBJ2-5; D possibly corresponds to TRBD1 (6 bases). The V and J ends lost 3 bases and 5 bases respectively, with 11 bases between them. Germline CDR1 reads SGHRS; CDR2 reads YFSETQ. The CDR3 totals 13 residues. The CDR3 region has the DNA TGCGCCAGCAGCTCACAGGGTTCCGAGACCCAGTACTTC. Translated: CASSSQGSETQYF.

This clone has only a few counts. CDR3 coding DNA: TGTGCCAGCAGCTCGGACAGACTAGGCTATGGCTACACCTTC. Translated, it gives CASSSDRLGYGYTF. The rearrangement links TRBV7-2 to TRBJ1-2; weak D call: TRBD1 (6 bases). The V end was cut by 4 bases, the J end by 4 bases, with 13 bases between. CDR1 SGHTA and CDR2 FQGNSA come from the germline V gene. The CDR3 loop spans 14 amino acids.

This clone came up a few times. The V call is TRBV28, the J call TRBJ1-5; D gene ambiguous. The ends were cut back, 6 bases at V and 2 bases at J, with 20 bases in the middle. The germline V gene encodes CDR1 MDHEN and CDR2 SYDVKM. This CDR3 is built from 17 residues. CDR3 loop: CASSNAGWPMGNQPQHF. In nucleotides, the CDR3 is TGTGCCAGCAGCAACGCCGGTTGGCCCATGGGCAATCAGCCCCAGCATTTT.

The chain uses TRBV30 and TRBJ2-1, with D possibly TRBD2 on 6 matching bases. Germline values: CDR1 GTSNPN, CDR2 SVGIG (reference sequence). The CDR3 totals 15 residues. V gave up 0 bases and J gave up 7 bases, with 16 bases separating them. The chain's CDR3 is CAWSVSGLLRNEQFF. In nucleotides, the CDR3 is TGTGCCTGGAGTGTAAGCGGGCTCCTTAGGAATGAGCAGTTCTTC.

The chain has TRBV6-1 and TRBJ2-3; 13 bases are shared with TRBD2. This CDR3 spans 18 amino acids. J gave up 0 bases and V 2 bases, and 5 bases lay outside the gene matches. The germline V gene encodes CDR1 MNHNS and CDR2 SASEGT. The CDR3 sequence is CASSERGTSGESTDTQYF. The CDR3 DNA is TGTGCCAGCAGTGAAAGGGGGACTAGCGGGGAGAGCACAGATACGCAGTATTTT.

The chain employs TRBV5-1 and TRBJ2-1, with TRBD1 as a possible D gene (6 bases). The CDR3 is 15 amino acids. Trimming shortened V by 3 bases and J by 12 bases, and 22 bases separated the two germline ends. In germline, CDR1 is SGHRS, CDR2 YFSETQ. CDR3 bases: TGCGCCAGCAGCTCGACGACTCGCAGGGACACGCGGCAGTTCTTC. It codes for CASSSTTRRDTRQFF.

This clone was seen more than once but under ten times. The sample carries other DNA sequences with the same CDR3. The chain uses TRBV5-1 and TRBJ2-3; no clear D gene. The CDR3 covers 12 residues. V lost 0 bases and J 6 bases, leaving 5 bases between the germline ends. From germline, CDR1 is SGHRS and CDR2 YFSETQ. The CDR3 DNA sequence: TGCGCCAGCAGCTTGGGGTTGGATACGCAGTATTTT. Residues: CASSLGLDTQYF.

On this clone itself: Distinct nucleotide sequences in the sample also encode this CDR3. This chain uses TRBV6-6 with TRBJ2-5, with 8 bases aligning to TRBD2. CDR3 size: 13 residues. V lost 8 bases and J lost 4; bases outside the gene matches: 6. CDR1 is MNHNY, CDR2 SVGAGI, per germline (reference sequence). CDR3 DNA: TGTGCCAGCTCAACGGGGGGGGGAGAGACCCAGTACTTC. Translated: CASSTGGGETQYF.

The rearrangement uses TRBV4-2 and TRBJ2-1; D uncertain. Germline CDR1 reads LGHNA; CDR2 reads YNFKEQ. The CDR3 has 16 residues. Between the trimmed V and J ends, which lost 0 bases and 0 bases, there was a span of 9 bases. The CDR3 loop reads CASSQEDSSSYNEQFF. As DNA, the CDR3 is TGTGCCAGCAGCCAAGAAGACTCTAGCTCCTACAATGAGCAGTTCTTC.

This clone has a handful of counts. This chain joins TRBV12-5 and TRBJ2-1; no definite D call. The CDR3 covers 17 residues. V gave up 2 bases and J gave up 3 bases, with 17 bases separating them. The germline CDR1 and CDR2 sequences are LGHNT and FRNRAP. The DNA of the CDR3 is TGTGCTAGTGGTTTGACATCCACCGGGCCTCTCTACAATGAGCAGTTCTTC. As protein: CASGLTSTGPLYNEQFF.

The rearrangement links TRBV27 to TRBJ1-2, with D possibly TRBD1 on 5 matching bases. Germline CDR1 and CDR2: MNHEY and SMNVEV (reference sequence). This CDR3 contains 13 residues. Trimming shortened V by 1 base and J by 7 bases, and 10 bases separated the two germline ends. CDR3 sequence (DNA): TGTGCCAGCAGTTTATGGGGGATAGGTGGCTACACCTTC. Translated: CASSLWGIGGYTF.

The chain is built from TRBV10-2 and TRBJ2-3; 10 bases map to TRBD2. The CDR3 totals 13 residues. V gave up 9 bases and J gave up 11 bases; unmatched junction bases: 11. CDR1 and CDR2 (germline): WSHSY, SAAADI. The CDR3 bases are TGCGCCAGTAGCGGGGGGACCCAGGGCGGGCAGTATTTT. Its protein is CASSGGTQGGQYF.

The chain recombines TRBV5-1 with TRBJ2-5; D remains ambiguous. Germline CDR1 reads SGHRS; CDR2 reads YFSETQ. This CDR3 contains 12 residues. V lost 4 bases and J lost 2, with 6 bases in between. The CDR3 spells CASSNNQETQYF. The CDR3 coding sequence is TGCGCCAGCAGCAATAATCAAGAGACCCAGTACTTC. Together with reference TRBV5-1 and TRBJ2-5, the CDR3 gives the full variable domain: KAGVTQTPRYLIKTRGQQVTLSCSPISGHRSVSWYQQTPGQGLQFLFEYFSETQRNKGNFPGRFSGRQFSNSRSEMNVSTLELGDSALYLCASSNNQETQYFGPGTRLLVL.

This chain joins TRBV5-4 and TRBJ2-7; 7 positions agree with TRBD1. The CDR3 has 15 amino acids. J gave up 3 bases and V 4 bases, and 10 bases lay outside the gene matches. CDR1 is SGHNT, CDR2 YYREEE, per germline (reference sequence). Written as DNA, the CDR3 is TGTGCCAGCAGCACCCAACAGGGGCCAAGCTACGAGCAGTACTTC. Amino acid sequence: CASSTQQGPSYEQYF.

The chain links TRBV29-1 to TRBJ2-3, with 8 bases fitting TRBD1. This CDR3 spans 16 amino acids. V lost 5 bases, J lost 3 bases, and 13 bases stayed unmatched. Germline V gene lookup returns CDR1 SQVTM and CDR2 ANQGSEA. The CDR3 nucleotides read TGCAGCGTTTCCGGACAGGGATTGTTGAGGACAGATACGCAGTATTTT. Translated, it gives CSVSGQGLLRTDTQYF.